One sample yielded the 12 T cell receptor beta chains listed below, sequenced in a study of beta chain features in type 1 diabetes. Study-level results: Patients with Type 1 diabetes showed moderately but significantly shorter TCRB CDR3s in all four CD4+ subsets.

Expressed TCRB transcripts were sequenced because the isolated RNA had all been reverse transcribed beforehand. The assay was immunoSEQ multiplex PCR, and TCRdb's table has in-frame clones only and misses some. The table records around 170,000 clones, around 9.7% of them present only once. Antigen specificity for these receptors is unknown. Sequences were obtained from central memory CD4+ T cells from blood. Receptors were obtained from a woman aged 25 to 45 with type 1 diabetes.

J is TRBJ2-7 and V is TRBV18; tentative D call: TRBD1 (6 bases). Germline V gives CDR1 KGHSH, CDR2 LQKENI. The CDR3 contains 14 residues. V was cut by 5 bases and J by 9 bases, with 20 bases left in between. In DNA, the CDR3 is TGTGCCAGCTCATACCGACAAGACAGGCCGGGGCAGTACTTC. Protein product: CASSYRQDRPGQYF.

CDR3 region: CASRLVQEQYF. Here the CDR3 DNA reads TGTGCAAGTCGCTTAGTGCAGGAGCAGTACTTC. The rearrangement uses TRBV12-2 and TRBJ2-7; TRBD1, the table's D call, was not compared with the DNA. TRBV12-2 is labeled a pseudogene. CDR3 length equals 11 residues.

V and J are TRBV9 and TRBJ2-1, with TRBD2 identical over 7 bases. Per germline, CDR1 SGDLS and CDR2 YYNGEE. V lost 4 bases, J lost 6 bases, and 19 bases stayed unmatched. The length of the CDR3 is 18 residues. The CDR3 protein is CASSSRKILADQGNEQFF. The CDR3 bases are TGTGCCAGCAGCTCGCGAAAGATTCTAGCGGACCAGGGCAATGAGCAGTTCTTC.

This chain links TRBV7-3 with TRBJ2-7, with D possibly being TRBD1 (6 bases). The CDR3 has 14 residues. Trimming removed 2 bases at V and 1 base at J, with 9 bases between. CDR1 is SGHTA and CDR2 is FQGTGA in the germline V gene. For the CDR3, the DNA is TGTGCCAGCAGCTTAGGCGGACAGTCCTACGAGCAGTACTTC. Translated, it gives CASSLGGQSYEQYF.

This clone was observed many times. The chain joins TRBV6-5 to TRBJ2-6; the D is unclear. This CDR3 has 16 residues. Germline values: CDR1 MNHEY, CDR2 SVGAGI. Deletions cut 0 bases from V and 4 bases from J, with 10 bases between. This CDR3 is CASSYSFEVGANVLTF. As DNA, the CDR3 is TGTGCCAGCAGTTACTCCTTTGAGGTCGGGGCCAACGTCCTGACTTTC.

CDR3 nucleotides: TGTGCCAGTAGTACAATGGGCTCCCAACAGCATTTT. This encodes CASSTMGSQQHF. The chain employs TRBV19 and TRBJ1-5, with D unclear. This CDR3 spans 12 amino acids. V gave up 4 bases and J gave up 13 bases, with 14 bases separating them. Germline CDR1 is LNHDA and CDR2 is SQIVND (reference sequence).

J is TRBJ1-2 and V is TRBV25-1, with a weak D call TRBD1 (5 bases). The V gene lost 6 bases and the J gene lost 3 bases, with 11 bases spanning the gap. CDR1 MGHDK and CDR2 SYGVNS come from the germline V gene. The CDR3 loop spans 13 amino acids. The CDR3 DNA sequence: TGTGCCAGCAGAAGTCAGGGTGACTATGGCTACACCTTC. This encodes CASRSQGDYGYTF.

This clone was seen a few times. The V gene is TRBV4-2, the J gene TRBJ2-3; 11 bases agree with TRBD2. The V segment lost 0 bases and the J segment 7 bases; nucleotides outside the gene matches: 15. The CDR3 is 19 residues long. In germline, CDR1 is LGHNA, CDR2 YNFKEQ. DNA of the CDR3: TGTGCCAGCAGCCAAGATACTCGGAGACTAGCGGGATCCGACCATACGCAGTATTTT. It encodes CASSQDTRRLAGSDHTQYF.

The rearrangement uses TRBV7-6 and TRBJ2-1; D is uncertain. V lost 2 bases, J lost 0 bases, and 8 bases lay in between. CDR1 and CDR2 from the germline V gene are SGHVS and FNYEAQ. The CDR3 loop spans 15 amino acids. For the CDR3, the DNA is TGTGCCAGCAGCTTACTGGCCAGCTCCTACAATGAGCAGTTCTTC. Translation: CASSLLASSYNEQFF.

V gene TRBV16 combines with J gene TRBJ2-7; 9 bases are shared with TRBD1. V was clipped by 4 bases and J by 5 bases; unmatched bases: 6. Germline V gives CDR1 KGHSY, CDR2 FQNENV. The CDR3 has 14 residues. CDR3 nucleotides: TGTGCCAGCAGCCGACGACAGGGGGGCGACGAGCAGTACTTC. Its translation is CASSRRQGGDEQYF.

The chain has TRBV13 and TRBJ2-3; a possible D gene is TRBD2 (6 bases). The CDR3 consists of 12 residues. Trimming removed 8 bases at V and 7 bases at J, with 13 bases between. CDR1 PRHDT and CDR2 FYEKMQ come from the germline V gene (reference sequence). In nucleotides, the CDR3 is TGTGCCAGCGGCCCCGGGAGAAATACGCAGTATTTT. It codes for CASGPGRNTQYF.

This clone was detected only a few times. The chain couples TRBV7-9 to TRBJ1-2; TRBD1 matches 9 bases. In germline, CDR1 is SEHNR, CDR2 FQNEAQ (reference sequence). Losses at the gene ends were 5 bases for V and 7 bases for J; bases not matched to a gene: 14. The CDR3 loop spans 16 amino acids. In DNA form, the CDR3 reads TGTGCCAGCAGCCAAAGAACAGGGGGCGCGACGGGTGGCTACACCTTC. As protein: CASSQRTGGATGGYTF.